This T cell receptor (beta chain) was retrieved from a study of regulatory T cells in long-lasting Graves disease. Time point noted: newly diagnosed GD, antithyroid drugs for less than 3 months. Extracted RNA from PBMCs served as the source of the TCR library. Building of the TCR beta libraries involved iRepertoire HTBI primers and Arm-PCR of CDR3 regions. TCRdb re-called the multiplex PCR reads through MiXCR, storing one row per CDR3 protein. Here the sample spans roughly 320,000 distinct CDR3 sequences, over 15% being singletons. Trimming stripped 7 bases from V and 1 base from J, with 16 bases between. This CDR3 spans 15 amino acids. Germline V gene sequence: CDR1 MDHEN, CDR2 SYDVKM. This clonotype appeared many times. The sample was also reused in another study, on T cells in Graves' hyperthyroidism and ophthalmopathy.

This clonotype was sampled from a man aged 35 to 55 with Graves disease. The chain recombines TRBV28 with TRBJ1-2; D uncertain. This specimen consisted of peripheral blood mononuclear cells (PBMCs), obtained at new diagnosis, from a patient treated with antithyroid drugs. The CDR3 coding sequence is TGTGCCAGCACGGAAGGGTCGGTCCTTAACTATGGCTACACCTTC. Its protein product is CASTEGSVLNYGYTF.